This T cell receptor beta chain was sequenced during a study of beta chain features in type 1 diabetes (dated by TCRdb to 2016 to 2019). For context, the study as a whole: No differences in mean age, gender distribution, total cell number or subset yield were found between patients and healthy donors. A total of around 110,000,000 sorted cells were examined across all samples, and a strong correlation was observed between cell number per subset and RNA yield. In the study, recently diagnosed type 1 diabetes patients and matched healthy donors were compared on the TCRB repertoires of their sorted circulating CD4+ T cell subsets. Whereas all 30 or so donors provided naive and central memory subsets, regulatory and stem cell-like memory subsets were isolated from just 8 patients and about eight healthy donors.

Per the germline V gene, SGHTA is the CDR1 and FQGNSA is the CDR2. The CDR3 has 11 amino acids, counting the end cysteine and phenylalanine. Solely the CDR3 DNA is kept, with 33 bases framed from the first base. The junction carries 6 bases between V and J, which are trimmed by 5 bases and 5 bases respectively. Each donor gave one peripheral blood draw, roughly 120 mL on average, collected into heparinised tubes. A BD FACSAria II and a panel including CD45RO, CCR7, CD25, CD127, CD95 and CD27 were used to sort naive, central memory, regulatory and stem cell-like memory CD4+ T cells. A purity above 95% was achieved for all sorted populations. Right away, PBMCs were isolated by Lymphoprep density gradient centrifugation and were stained directly, with no culture step. So that batch effects would be minimized, each experiment stained and sorted samples in pairs, pairing one healthy donor with one patient.

As regards this clone: No antigen is known for it. There are no base qualities to consult, and no much larger clone falls within one base.

Results and caveats for the whole study, not just this receptor: At VDJ recombination sites, patients with type 1 diabetes made fewer insertions and deleted more nucleotides, a pattern implying thymic rearrangement abnormalities. Sequencing cDNA rather than genomic DNA could over-represent highly expressing activated cells, although activation and CD3 levels did not differ between groups. Shorter templates might have been favored by PCR, but patient and control samples were amplified and corrected together, so both groups would have been affected equally by any skew. Because small numbers of individuals were included in the HLA sub-analyses, any influence of HLA type on TCRB rearrangement was left unresolved. Naive, central memory and regulatory TCRB repertoires appeared to be more similar among patients than among healthy donors. Type 1 diabetes patients showed a moderate but significant shortening of TCRB CDR3 length in all four CD4+ subsets.

The High Capacity cDNA Reverse Transcription Kit was used to reverse transcribe all of the isolated RNA, meaning that expressed TCRB transcripts were what got sequenced. Deep immunoSEQ sequencing was performed on naive, central memory and regulatory T cell samples, with an average of around 3.5 million total reads per sample. After sorted cells were lysed in RLT buffer, RNA was extracted with DNase-treated RNeasy Micro or Mini kits, with the choice depending on cell number. Each cell subset was processed separately to prevent cross-contamination, with patient and healthy donor samples processed together. The immunoSEQ multiplex PCR was used to amplify TCRB sequences from cDNA, generating 87-bp fragments that spanned the CDR3 region. The amplicons were sequenced using the Illumina HiSeq platform. The published analysis was carried out like this. Synthetic template baselines were used to correct PCR bias computationally, reads within Hamming distance 2 were collapsed, and singletons that could not be merged were discarded. Reads were aligned against IMGT to assign V, D and J genes, CDR3 length and insertions or deletions at six rearrangement sites. Within each subset, clonotype counts were normalized to the number of sorted cells before true diversity and Gini coefficients were calculated with the tcR R package. The overlap coefficient, calculated on TCRB nucleotide sequences, was used to measure repertoire sharing. The clones in this table, taken by TCRdb from immuneACCESS, are in-frame only. Not every clone is retained; where verified, under half of the shortfall comes from an unresolved V gene, and the cause of the rest is unknown. The V and J calls and clone size were taken over from that table, and D and trimming were inferred from the DNA. The sample table records almost 350,000 clones; approximately 9.7% of these occur just once. Of the sample, roughly 1% falls within the top ten clones.

The source is a man aged 25-45 years with type 1 diabetes. The sequence joins TRBV7-2 to TRBJ1-2; the D segment cannot be called with confidence. Sample: central memory CD4+ T cells from blood. In nucleotide form, the sequence is TGTGCCAGCAGCGCCGCATATGGCTACACCTTC. The encoded protein is CASSAAYGYTF.